This entry is about one T cell receptor beta chain. This sample is part of a study of blood T cell repertoires in COVID-19. Produced via immunoSEQ multiplex PCR; TCRdb's table is partial and in-frame only. The sample shows approximately 270,000 clones, over 75% of them seen only once. The CDR3 is 14 residues long. CDR1 SNHLY and CDR2 FYNNEI come from the germline V gene. Losses at the gene ends were 6 bases for V and 1 base for J; bases not matched to a gene: 6. The TCR originated in a woman in her seventies with acute or convalescent COVID-19. The chain joins TRBV2 to TRBJ2-7; TRBD1 agrees at 7 bases. The sequenced sample was peripheral blood. CDR3 DNA: TGTGCCAGCAGGTTAGGGGGACAGTCCTACGAGCAGTACTTC. Protein product: CASRLGGQSYEQYF.